Listed below are T cell receptor beta chains from one sample, sequenced in a study of T cell changes during pregnancy in multiple sclerosis. Produced via immunoSEQ multiplex PCR; TCRdb's table is partial and in-frame only. The sample comprises 28,000 or so clones, about 91% of which are singletons, and roughly 0.77% rests with the top ten. The starting material was CD4+ T cells from peripheral blood mononuclear cells, obtained in the second trimester of pregnancy. The receptors come from a female donor with multiple sclerosis, enrolled in a pregnancy study. The CDR3 runs from the conserved cysteine through the conserved F or W. The D gene is left open where the match is weak. Some rows have no size entry. The others give once, few or many, or a class for an expanded clone.

.	TRBV9	TRBJ1-2	.	CASSVSHPRDGYTF	TGTGCCAGCAGCGTGTCCCATCCGAGGGATGGCTACACCTTC
TRBD2	TRBV11-2	TRBJ2-2	.	CASSLRGGNTGELFF	TGTGCCAGCAGCTTGCGGGGGGGGAACACCGGGGAGCTGTTTTTT
TRBD1	TRBV4-3	TRBJ2-7	.	CASSQVVRDSYSYEQYF	TGCGCCAGCAGCCAAGTAGTCCGGGACAGTTACTCCTACGAGCAGTACTTC
.	TRBV18	TRBJ2-2	.	CASSPGQGIGELFF	TGTGCCAGCTCACCCGGTCAGGGAATCGGGGAGCTGTTTTTT
.	TRBV7-8	TRBJ1-2	.	CASSPGVAGDYGYTF	TGTGCCAGCAGCCCAGGAGTTGCCGGGGACTATGGCTACACCTTC
TRBD1	TRBV29-1	TRBJ1-1	.	CSVGQGDTEAFF	TGCAGCGTGGGACAGGGAGACACTGAAGCTTTCTTT
.	TRBV5-1	TRBJ1-6	.	CASSLGSLNSPLHF	TGCGCCAGCAGCTTGGGTTCACTTAATTCACCCCTCCACTTT
TRBD2	TRBV7-2	TRBJ2-3	.	CASRRTSLTDTQYF	TGTGCCAGCCGCCGGACTAGCTTAACAGATACGCAGTATTTT
TRBD2	TRBV18	TRBJ2-5	.	CASSPGTSGEETQYF	TGTGCCAGCTCACCAGGCACTAGCGGGGAAGAGACCCAGTACTTC
.	TRBV7-6	TRBJ2-3	.	CASSLAIRERTDTQYF	TGTGCCAGCAGCTTAGCAATTCGGGAACGGACAGATACGCAGTATTTT
TRBD2	TRBV6-6	TRBJ2-7	few	CASSPVGGSAEQYF	TGTGCCAGCAGCCCAGTGGGAGGGTCAGCCGAGCAGTACTTC
TRBD1	TRBV7-2	TRBJ2-4	.	CASSLGGYRGKAKNIQYF	TGTGCCAGCAGCTTAGGGGGGTACAGGGGGAAGGCCAAAAACATTCAGTACTTC
.	TRBV2	TRBJ1-1	.	CASMLGAMNTEAFF	TGTGCCAGCATGTTGGGAGCCATGAACACTGAAGCTTTCTTT
TRBD2	TRBV11-3	TRBJ2-3	.	CASSPGPTSAADTQYF	TGTGCCAGCAGCCCCGGCCCGACTAGCGCCGCGGATACGCAGTATTTT
TRBD2	TRBV5-1	TRBJ2-1	.	CASSPWTSGGAGEQFF	TGCGCCAGCAGCCCCTGGACTAGCGGGGGGGCAGGTGAGCAGTTCTTC
.	TRBV9	TRBJ2-2	.	CASSVVGGGELFF	TGTGCCAGCAGCGTAGTCGGCGGCGGGGAGCTGTTTTTT
TRBD1	TRBV19	TRBJ2-7	.	CAGRQGVSYEQYF	TGTGCCGGCAGACAGGGGGTCTCCTACGAGCAGTACTTC